These 18 T cell receptor beta chains came from one sample sequenced in a study of control samples from healthy donors and cancer patients. Produced via immunoSEQ multiplex PCR; TCRdb's table is partial and in-frame only. Here the sample spans about 120,000 clones, 80% to 90% being singletons. Source material: PBMCs. These receptors came from a woman aged 50 to 60 with colorectal cancer.

The chain employs TRBV11-2 and TRBJ1-6; 7 bases line up with TRBD1. The germline V gene has CDR1 SGHAT and CDR2 FQNNGV. Losses at the gene ends were 10 bases for V and 1 base for J; bases not matched to a gene: 7. CDR3 length equals 15 residues. The CDR3 DNA follows: TGTGCCACCAGGGGGGAGGGGTCCTATAATTCACCCCTCCACTTT. Translated, it gives CATRGEGSYNSPLHF.

This clone was counted a few times. The chain recombines TRBV3-1 (or the pseudogene TRBV3-2) with TRBJ2-5; tentative D call: TRBD2 (5 bases). Germline V lookup: CDR1 LGHDT, CDR2 YNNKEL (reference sequence). The CDR3 loop spans 13 amino acids. Trimming left V 4 bases short and J 4 bases short, with 10 bases between. The CDR3 bases are TGTGCCAGCAGCCTGAGTCGGGGAGAGACCCAGTACTTC. It encodes CASSLSRGETQYF.

The chain carries TRBV7-3 and TRBJ2-3; weak D call: TRBD1 (5 bases). The germline V and J ends were trimmed by 5 bases and 1 base, with 10 bases remaining between them. The CDR3 sequence is 14 residues long. Germline V gene data show CDR1 as SGHTA and CDR2 as FQGTGA. CDR3 coding DNA: TGTGCCAGCAGCCACGGACAAGGCACAGATACGCAGTATTTT. Its translation is CASSHGQGTDTQYF.

This CDR3 is CASSLALGQSTNYGYTF. CDR3 coding DNA: TGCGCCAGCAGCTTGGCACTCGGGCAGTCCACTAACTATGGCTACACCTTC. The chain recombines TRBV5-1 with TRBJ1-2; D gene uncertain. V lost 0 bases, J lost 0 bases, and 15 bases lay in between. There are 17 residues in the CDR3. The germline V gene encodes CDR1 SGHRS and CDR2 YFSETQ.

V usage is TRBV2 and J usage is TRBJ1-6, with D maybe TRBD1 (6 bases). V lost 8 bases and J 7 bases, leaving 15 bases between the germline ends. Germline CDR1 reads SNHLY; CDR2 reads FYNNEI. This CDR3 contains 14 residues. The CDR3 region is CASQQGPGNSPLHF. DNA of the CDR3: TGTGCCAGCCAACAGGGACCAGGCAATTCACCCCTCCACTTT.

CDR3 sequence reads: CACKSGESTGELFF. The CDR3 DNA sequence: TGTGCCTGTAAATCAGGGGAGAGTACCGGGGAGCTGTTTTTT. The rearrangement uses TRBV30 and TRBJ2-2; TRBD1 might be the D (6 bases). In germline, CDR1 is GTSNPN, CDR2 SVGIG (reference sequence). The CDR3 extends over 14 amino acids. With 6 bases removed from V and 5 bases from J, the gap between germline ends came to 16 bases.

This clone has a single count. CDR3: CASSVGVLTNEQFF. CDR3 nucleotides: TGTGCCAGCAGTGTGGGGGTCTTGACAAATGAGCAGTTCTTC. This chain connects TRBV27 to TRBJ2-1, with D perhaps assigned TRBD1 or TRBD2 (5 bases each). This CDR3 region has 14 residues. Germline CDR1 reads MNHEY; CDR2 reads SMNVEV (reference sequence). V lost 5 bases to trimming and J lost 7 bases, with 15 bases between them.

The chain carries TRBV12-3 or TRBV12-4 and TRBJ1-2; D call uncertain. CDR3 length: 13 residues. With 5 bases removed from V and 4 bases from J, the gap between germline ends came to 11 bases. CDR3 sequence reads: CASSQRRTYGYTF. The DNA of the CDR3 is TGTGCCAGCAGTCAAAGGAGAACCTATGGCTACACCTTC.

The chain has TRBV27 and TRBJ2-3, with a possible D match to TRBD1 (5 bases). V lost 6 bases and J 0 bases, leaving 16 bases between the germline ends. The germline V gene has CDR1 MNHEY and CDR2 SMNVEV (reference sequence). The CDR3 has 16 residues. The CDR3 nucleotides read TGTGCCAGCAGGCCCCTAGGGGCGGAAAGCACAGATACGCAGTATTTT. Its translation is CASRPLGAESTDTQYF.

The gene calls are TRBV19 and TRBJ1-5; 7 bases agree with TRBD1. Trimming at V came to 6 bases and at J to 3 bases, leaving 8 bases not matched to a gene. Germline CDR1 LNHDA, CDR2 SQIVND (reference sequence). The CDR3 extends over 15 amino acids. The CDR3 DNA reads as TGTGCCAGTAGCCCCCAGGGGGAGTACAATCAGCCCCAGCATTTT. Translating gives CASSPQGEYNQPQHF.

This chain connects TRBV7-9 to TRBJ1-2; D remains unclear. Deletions cut 0 bases from V and 7 bases from J, with 6 bases between. This CDR3 is built from 12 residues. Germline V gene lookup returns CDR1 SEHNR and CDR2 FQNEAQ (reference sequence). CDR3 bases: TGTGCCAGCAGCTTAGCGCAATTTGGCTACACCTTC. Its translation is CASSLAQFGYTF.

The chain joins TRBV25-1 to TRBJ2-7, with D possibly being TRBD1 (5 bases). Trimming stripped 5 bases from V and 2 bases from J, with 13 bases between. The germline CDR1 and CDR2 sequences are MGHDK and SYGVNS. The CDR3 extends over 14 amino acids. CDR3 sequence (DNA): TGTGCCAGCAGTCAGGGCCTCGGCACCTACGAGCAGTACTTC. It specifies CASSQGLGTYEQYF.

This chain connects TRBV19 to TRBJ2-1; no firm D call. This CDR3 has 12 residues. In germline, CDR1 is LNHDA, CDR2 SQIVND (reference sequence). Between the trimmed V and J ends, which lost 8 bases and 4 bases, there was a span of 9 bases. CDR3 sequence (DNA): TGTGCCAGTTCCGGGCCTTACAATGAGCAGTTCTTC. It specifies CASSGPYNEQFF.

V is TRBV5-1 and J is TRBJ2-4; D ambiguous. This CDR3 spans 13 amino acids. V dropped 5 bases and J dropped 1 base, with 7 bases sitting between them. Germline assignment: CDR1 SGHRS and CDR2 YFSETQ. CDR3: CASRSAAKNIQYF. For the CDR3, the DNA is TGCGCCAGCAGATCGGCGGCCAAAAACATTCAGTACTTC.

The chain is built from TRBV19 and TRBJ2-5, with no clear D. The CDR3 runs 14 residues. V was clipped by 1 base and J by 1 base, with 7 bases between them. Per germline, CDR1 LNHDA and CDR2 SQIVND (reference sequence). The CDR3 bases are TGTGCCAGTAGTATAGGGACGGGCCAAGAGACCCAGTACTTC. It encodes CASSIGTGQETQYF.

The chain couples TRBV11-1 to TRBJ2-5; D is undetermined. The germline CDR1 and CDR2 sequences are SGHAT and FQDESV (reference sequence). Deletions cut 0 bases from V and 5 bases from J, with 1 base between. This CDR3 spans 11 amino acids. The CDR3 nucleotides are TGTGCCAGCAGCTTAGCTGAGACCCAGTACTTC. Encoded protein: CASSLAETQYF.

The rearrangement joins TRBV5-1 to TRBJ1-3; weak D call: TRBD1 (5 bases). Germline-derived CDR1 and CDR2 are SGHRS and YFSETQ. V was clipped by 0 bases and J by 3 bases, with 16 bases between them. CDR3 length: 17 residues. The CDR3 protein is CASSLEPGTRYGNTIYF. CDR3 bases: TGCGCCAGCAGCTTGGAACCCGGGACGCGGTATGGAAACACCATATATTTT.

The J gene is TRBJ2-1, the V gene TRBV24-1; TRBD1 aligns across 7 bases. This CDR3 has 16 residues. Trimming cost V 2 bases and J 2 bases; bases outside gene matches: 5. Per the germline V gene, CDR1 is KGHDR and CDR2 is SFDVKD. This chain's CDR3 is CATSDSGTAAYNEQFF. The DNA of the CDR3 is TGTGCCACCAGTGATTCCGGGACAGCGGCCTACAATGAGCAGTTCTTC.